These T cell receptor beta chains were read from a single sample in a study of blood T cell repertoires in COVID-19. Measured with immunoSEQ multiplex PCR; TCRdb has only the in-frame clones, and not every one. The table lists 200,000 to 300,000 clones, around 80% of them singletons. Sequencing input: peripheral blood. Every receptor here comes from a human donor in a cohort sampled during active COVID-19. The CDR3 runs from the conserved cysteine through the conserved F or W. A D gene is named only where the DNA matches it firmly. Expanded clones are given a class, and other clones once, few, many or no size at all.

J: TRBJ2-5
size: -
D: -
V: TRBV24-1
CDR3: CATSEPGRETQYF
DNA: TGTGCCACCAGTGAGCCAGGGCGGGAGACCCAGTACTTC

J: TRBJ1-2
size: -
D: -
V: TRBV9
CDR3: CASSVVGGTYGYTF
DNA: TGTGCCAGCAGCGTAGTTGGAGGGACCTATGGCTACACCTTC

J: TRBJ1-2
size: once
D: TRBD1
V: TRBV4-1
CDR3: CASSPGQGNSDYGYTF
DNA: TGCGCCAGCAGCCCGGGACAGGGTAATTCCGACTATGGCTACACCTTC

J: TRBJ1-5
size: -
D: -
V: TRBV29-1
CDR3: CSASGTNQPQHF
DNA: TGCAGCGCATCAGGTACCAATCAGCCCCAGCATTTT

J: TRBJ2-7
size: -
D: -
V: TRBV5-5
CDR3: CASSLTTGWYEQYF
DNA: TGTGCCAGCAGCCTCACGACGGGGTGGTACGAGCAGTACTTC

J: TRBJ2-7
size: few
D: -
V: TRBV4-1
CDR3: CASSQVMVGGYEQYF
DNA: TGCGCCAGCAGCCAAGTAATGGTCGGGGGATACGAGCAGTACTTC

J: TRBJ1-4
size: -
D: TRBD1
V: TRBV6-4
CDR3: CASREDGTGVEKLFF
DNA: TGTGCCAGCAGAGAAGACGGGACAGGGGTTGAAAAACTGTTTTTT

J: TRBJ1-1
size: -
D: -
V: TRBV6-2/TRBV6-3
CDR3: CASSYDLRRGYTEAFF
DNA: TGTGCCAGCAGTTACGACCTCAGGAGGGGATACACTGAAGCTTTCTTT

J: TRBJ2-7
size: -
D: TRBD1
V: TRBV5-5
CDR3: CASSLGQGAGQIEQYF
DNA: TGTGCCAGCAGCCTGGGACAGGGGGCGGGTCAGATCGAGCAGTACTTC

J: TRBJ2-2
size: few
D: TRBD2
V: TRBV4-1
CDR3: CASRPPVRAGGLTGELFF
DNA: TGCGCCAGCAGACCCCCCGTGAGAGCGGGGGGGCTCACCGGGGAGCTGTTTTTT

J: TRBJ2-2
size: -
D: TRBD2
V: TRBV2
CDR3: CASSESTSGNGELFF
DNA: TGTGCCAGCAGTGAATCGACTAGCGGGAACGGGGAGCTGTTTTTT

J: TRBJ2-1
size: once
D: TRBD2
V: TRBV6-5
CDR3: CASRLAGGNEQFF
DNA: TGTGCCAGCAGACTAGCGGGGGGCAATGAGCAGTTCTTC

J: TRBJ2-1
size: -
D: -
V: TRBV5-4
CDR3: CASSLAGGRSYNEQFF
DNA: TGTGCCAGCAGCTTGGCCGGAGGACGGTCCTACAATGAGCAGTTCTTC

J: TRBJ1-1
size: -
D: -
V: TRBV27
CDR3: CASSSHSDRTEAFF
DNA: TGTGCCAGCAGTTCACATAGCGACAGGACTGAAGCTTTCTTT

J: TRBJ2-5
size: -
D: TRBD2
V: TRBV5-1
CDR3: CASSLGSAGARETQYF
DNA: TGCGCCAGCAGCTTGGGTAGCGCGGGAGCACGAGAGACCCAGTACTTC

J: TRBJ2-2
size: -
D: TRBD1
V: TRBV27
CDR3: CASSRDSPLWSGELFF
DNA: TGTGCCAGCAGTAGGGACAGCCCTTTATGGAGCGGGGAGCTGTTTTTT

J: TRBJ2-7
size: -
D: -
V: TRBV7-8
CDR3: CASSRRGGYEQYF
DNA: TGTGCCAGCAGCCGAAGAGGCGGCTACGAGCAGTACTTC

J: TRBJ2-2
size: -
D: TRBD2
V: TRBV9
CDR3: CASSVGGGETGELFF
DNA: TGTGCCAGCAGCGTAGGGGGAGGGGAGACCGGGGAGCTGTTTTTT